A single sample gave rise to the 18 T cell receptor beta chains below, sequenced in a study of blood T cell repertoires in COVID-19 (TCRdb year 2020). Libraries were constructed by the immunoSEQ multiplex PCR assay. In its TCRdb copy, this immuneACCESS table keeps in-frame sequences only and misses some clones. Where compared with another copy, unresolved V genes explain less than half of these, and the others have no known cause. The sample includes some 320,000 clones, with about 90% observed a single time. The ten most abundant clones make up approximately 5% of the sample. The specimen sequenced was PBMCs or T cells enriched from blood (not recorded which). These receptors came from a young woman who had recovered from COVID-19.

CDR3 nucleotide sequence: TGTGCCAGCAGTTACTCGGCCAGGGGTGCAGATACGCAGTATTTT. It encodes CASSYSARGADTQYF. The J gene is TRBJ2-3, the V gene TRBV6-5, with D possibly TRBD1 on 6 matching bases. Germline assignment: CDR1 MNHEY and CDR2 SVGAGI. V was clipped by 0 bases and J by 4 bases, with 11 bases between them. The CDR3 is made up of 15 amino acids.

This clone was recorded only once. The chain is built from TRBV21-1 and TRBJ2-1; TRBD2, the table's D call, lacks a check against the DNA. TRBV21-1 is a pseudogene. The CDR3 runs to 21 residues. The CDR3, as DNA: TGTGCCAGCAGCAAAAGCTCGGTCTCTAGCGGGGGGGAAATAATCTACAATGAGCAGTTCTTC. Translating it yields CASSKSSVSSGGEIIYNEQFF.

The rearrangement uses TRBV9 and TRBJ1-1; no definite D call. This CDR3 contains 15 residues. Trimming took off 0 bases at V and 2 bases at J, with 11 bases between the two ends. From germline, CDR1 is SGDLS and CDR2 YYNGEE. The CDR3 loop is CASSVEAQPNTEAFF. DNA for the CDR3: TGTGCCAGCAGCGTAGAGGCACAGCCAAACACTGAAGCTTTCTTT. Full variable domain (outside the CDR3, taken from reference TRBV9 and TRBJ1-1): DSGVTQTPKHLITATGQRVTLRCSPRSGDLSVYWYQQSLDQGLQFLIQYYNGEERAKGNILERFSAQQFPDLHSELNLSSLELGDSALYFCASSVEAQPNTEAFFGQGTRLTVV.

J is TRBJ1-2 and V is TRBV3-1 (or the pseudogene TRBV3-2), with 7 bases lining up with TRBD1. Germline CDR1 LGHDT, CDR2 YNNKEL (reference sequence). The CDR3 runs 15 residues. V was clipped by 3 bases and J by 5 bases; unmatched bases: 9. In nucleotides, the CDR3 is TGTGCCAGCAGCCACCTAACAGGGGCAAGGTATGGCTACACCTTC. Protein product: CASSHLTGARYGYTF.

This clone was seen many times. CDR3 nucleotides: TGTGCCAGCAGTGGACAGGGGTGGACCGGGGAGCTGTTTTTT. It codes for CASSGQGWTGELFF. The V and J genes are TRBV2 and TRBJ2-2; TRBD1 matches at 8 bases. CDR1 is SNHLY and CDR2 is FYNNEI in the germline V gene. The CDR3 loop spans 14 amino acids. V was clipped by 4 bases and J by 5 bases; unmatched bases: 3.

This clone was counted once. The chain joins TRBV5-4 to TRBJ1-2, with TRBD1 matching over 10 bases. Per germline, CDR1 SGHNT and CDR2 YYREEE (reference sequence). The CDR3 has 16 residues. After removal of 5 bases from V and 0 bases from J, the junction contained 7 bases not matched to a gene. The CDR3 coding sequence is TGTGCCAGCAGTTCGGGACAGGGGATTTCTAACTATGGCTACACCTTC. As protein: CASSSGQGISNYGYTF.

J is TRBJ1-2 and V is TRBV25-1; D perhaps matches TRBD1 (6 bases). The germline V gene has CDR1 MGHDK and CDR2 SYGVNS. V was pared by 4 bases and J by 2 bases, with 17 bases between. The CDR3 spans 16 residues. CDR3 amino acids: CASSGGGAGENYGYTF. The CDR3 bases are TGTGCCAGCAGTGGGGGAGGGGCAGGGGAGAACTATGGCTACACCTTC.

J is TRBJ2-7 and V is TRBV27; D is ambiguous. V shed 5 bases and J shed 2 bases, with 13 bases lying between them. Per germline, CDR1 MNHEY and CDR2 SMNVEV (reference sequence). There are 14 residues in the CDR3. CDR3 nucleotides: TGTGCCAGCAGTAATAACAGCTTCACCTACGAGCAGTACTTC. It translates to CASSNNSFTYEQYF.

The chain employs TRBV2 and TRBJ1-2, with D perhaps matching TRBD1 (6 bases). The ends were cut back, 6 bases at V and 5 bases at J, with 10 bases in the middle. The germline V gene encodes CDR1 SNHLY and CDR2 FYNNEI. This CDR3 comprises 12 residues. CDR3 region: CASRQGTYGYTF. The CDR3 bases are TGTGCCAGCAGACAGGGTACTTATGGCTACACCTTC.

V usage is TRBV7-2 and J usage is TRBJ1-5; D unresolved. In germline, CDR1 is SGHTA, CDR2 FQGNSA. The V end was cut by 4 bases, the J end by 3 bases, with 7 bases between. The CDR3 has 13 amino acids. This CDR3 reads CASSSGFNQPQHF. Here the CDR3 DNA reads TGTGCCAGCAGCTCAGGCTTCAATCAGCCCCAGCATTTT.

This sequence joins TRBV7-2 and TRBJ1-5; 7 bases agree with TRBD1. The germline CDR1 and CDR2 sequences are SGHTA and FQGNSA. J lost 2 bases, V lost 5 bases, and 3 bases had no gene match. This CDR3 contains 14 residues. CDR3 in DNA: TGTGCCAGCAGCGCAGACAGGGGCAATCAGCCCCAGCATTTT. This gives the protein CASSADRGNQPQHF.

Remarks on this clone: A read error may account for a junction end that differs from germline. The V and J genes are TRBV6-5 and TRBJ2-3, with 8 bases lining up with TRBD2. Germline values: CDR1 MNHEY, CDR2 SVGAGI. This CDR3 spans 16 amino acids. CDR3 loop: CASSYDGAGGTNTQYF. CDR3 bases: TGTGCCAGCAGTTACGATGGGGCGGGGGGCACAAATACGCAGTATTTT.

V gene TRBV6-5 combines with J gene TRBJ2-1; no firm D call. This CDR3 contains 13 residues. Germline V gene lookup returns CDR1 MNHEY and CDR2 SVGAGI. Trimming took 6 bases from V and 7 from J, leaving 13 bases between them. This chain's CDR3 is CASSNPQPNEQFF. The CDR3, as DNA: TGTGCCAGCAGCAACCCACAGCCAAATGAGCAGTTCTTC.

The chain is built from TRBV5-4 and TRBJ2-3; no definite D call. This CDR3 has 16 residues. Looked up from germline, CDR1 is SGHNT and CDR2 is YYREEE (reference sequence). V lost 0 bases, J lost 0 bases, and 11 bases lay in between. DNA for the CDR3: TGTGCCAGCAGCTTGGATCACAGTTTTAGCACAGATACGCAGTATTTT. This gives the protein CASSLDHSFSTDTQYF.

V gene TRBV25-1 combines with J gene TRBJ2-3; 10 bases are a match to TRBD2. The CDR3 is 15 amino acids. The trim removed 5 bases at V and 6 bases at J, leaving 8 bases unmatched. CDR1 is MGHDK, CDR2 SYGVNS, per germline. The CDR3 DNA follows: TGTGCCAGCAGTCAGCGGGGGGGCGAGGTCGATACGCAGTATTTT. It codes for CASSQRGGEVDTQYF.

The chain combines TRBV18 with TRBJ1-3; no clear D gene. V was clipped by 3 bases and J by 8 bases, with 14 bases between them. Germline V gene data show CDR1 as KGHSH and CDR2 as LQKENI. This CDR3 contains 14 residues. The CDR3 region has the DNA TGTGCCAGCTCACCGGCCAGCCCAGAGGACACCATATATTTT. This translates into CASSPASPEDTIYF.

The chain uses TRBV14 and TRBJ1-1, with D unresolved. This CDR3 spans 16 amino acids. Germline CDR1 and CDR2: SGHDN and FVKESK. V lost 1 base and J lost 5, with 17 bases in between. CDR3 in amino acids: CASSQAGVALGTEAFF. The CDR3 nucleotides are TGTGCCAGCAGCCAAGCGGGAGTCGCTTTGGGGACTGAAGCTTTCTTT.

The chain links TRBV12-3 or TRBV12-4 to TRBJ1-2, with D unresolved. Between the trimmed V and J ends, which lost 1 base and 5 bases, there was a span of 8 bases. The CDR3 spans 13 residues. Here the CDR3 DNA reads TGTGCCAGCAGTTTAGTGTCAGATTATGGCTACACCTTC. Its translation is CASSLVSDYGYTF.